This TCR beta chain came from a study of naive and memory T cell subsets. Four PCR rounds used nested alpha and beta constant region primers plus the SP2 primer. TCRdb reanalysed the UMI-ligation and nested PCR reads using MiXCR and keeps one entry per CDR3 protein. The sample lists 25,000 to 30,000 distinct CDR3 sequences, around 5.2% occurring once. A UMI-containing oligonucleotide was joined by 3' ligation to the TCR cDNA template. Of note for this clonotype: At one end the junction does not follow the germline gene, possibly because of a read error.

Material: blood. This clonotype was sampled from an adult in good health.

The CDR3 DNA reads as TGTGCCAGTAGTATCATCAGCGGAGGGGCCTACGAGAAGTACTTC. Translating gives CASSIISGGAYEKYF. The V and J genes are TRBV19 and TRBJ2-7; D might be TRBD2 (6 bases). The germline V gene encodes CDR1 LNHDA and CDR2 SQIVND (reference sequence). The CDR3 runs 15 residues.